Listed below are T cell receptor beta chains from one sample, sequenced in a study of OX40 agonist ivuxolimab in advanced cancers. Clones were sequenced by immunoSEQ multiplex PCR, and TCRdb holds only the in-frame ones, with some missing. This sample has about 64,000 clones, with around four fifths found just once. The specimen was CD4+ or CD8+ T cells sorted from blood, collected in a trial of the OX40 agonist ivuxolimab. All receptors derive from an adult with an advanced solid tumor such as melanoma, head and neck, liver or kidney cancer. Each CDR3 is given without its conserved first and last residue. The order of the fields is CDR3 protein, clone size, D gene, V gene. A D gene is named only where the DNA matches it firmly. Size tells how often a clone was seen (once, few, many) or the class of an expanded clone, and some rows leave it out.

cdr3_aa: ASSQIAGGPREQF
clone_size: NA
d_call: TRBD2
v_call: TRBV14

cdr3_aa: ASSPPDRLPANEQF
clone_size: NA
d_call: NA
v_call: TRBV14

cdr3_aa: AWTISTDTQY
clone_size: NA
d_call: NA
v_call: TRBV30

cdr3_aa: ASSSPGHPANQPQH
clone_size: NA
d_call: NA
v_call: TRBV7-8

cdr3_aa: ASSTLGMADPYEQY
clone_size: NA
d_call: NA
v_call: TRBV19

cdr3_aa: ASSLLGPLGGQGTQY
clone_size: NA
d_call: NA
v_call: TRBV28

cdr3_aa: ASSDSYSGNTIY
clone_size: NA
d_call: NA
v_call: TRBV19

cdr3_aa: ASSQIGQLGGQETQY
clone_size: NA
d_call: NA
v_call: TRBV4-1

cdr3_aa: ASQRLAEHNEQF
clone_size: NA
d_call: TRBD2
v_call: TRBV7-8

cdr3_aa: ASSLAGELF
clone_size: NA
d_call: NA
v_call: TRBV7-3

cdr3_aa: ASITGKSSYNEQF
clone_size: NA
d_call: NA
v_call: TRBV2

cdr3_aa: ASRRWGQGTYEQY
clone_size: NA
d_call: TRBD1
v_call: TRBV11-2

cdr3_aa: ASSLRRTGGSYNEQF
clone_size: NA
d_call: TRBD1
v_call: TRBV7-9

cdr3_aa: ASSLQLDRNEQF
clone_size: NA
d_call: NA
v_call: TRBV18

cdr3_aa: ANSLGGTDTQY
clone_size: NA
d_call: NA
v_call: TRBV7-9

cdr3_aa: ASSPQSGNPDTQY
clone_size: NA
d_call: TRBD2
v_call: TRBV7-3

cdr3_aa: ASSPSWRDTEAF
clone_size: few
d_call: NA
v_call: TRBV6-1

cdr3_aa: TSSQDTERGGSSYEQY
clone_size: NA
d_call: NA
v_call: TRBV1

cdr3_aa: ATSRDLPVNTEAF
clone_size: NA
d_call: NA
v_call: TRBV15

cdr3_aa: ASSRSGTSTDTQY
clone_size: once
d_call: TRBD2
v_call: TRBV6-5

cdr3_aa: ASSVEPVRYDEQF
clone_size: NA
d_call: NA
v_call: TRBV9

cdr3_aa: ASSVEPGVNQPQH
clone_size: NA
d_call: NA
v_call: TRBV9

cdr3_aa: ASNLAGGGGHTLF
clone_size: few
d_call: TRBD1
v_call: TRBV19

cdr3_aa: ALNIEGQGLGAGNTIY
clone_size: NA
d_call: TRBD1
v_call: TRBV30

cdr3_aa: ASSPSRDRPQAF
clone_size: NA
d_call: TRBD1
v_call: TRBV18

cdr3_aa: AWSGSGAGQPQH
clone_size: NA
d_call: NA
v_call: TRBV30

cdr3_aa: ASSLLGNSYGYT
clone_size: NA
d_call: NA
v_call: TRBV5-1

cdr3_aa: ASSQTGTGTEKLF
clone_size: NA
d_call: TRBD1
v_call: TRBV4-1

cdr3_aa: ASSLEGQGYSPLH
clone_size: few
d_call: TRBD1
v_call: TRBV5-1

cdr3_aa: ASSLWGPAVAF
clone_size: NA
d_call: NA
v_call: TRBV28

cdr3_aa: ASSLTGANQPQH
clone_size: NA
d_call: NA
v_call: TRBV13

cdr3_aa: ASSLTGASYEQY
clone_size: NA
d_call: TRBD1
v_call: TRBV28

cdr3_aa: ASQGPRQPNQGTDTQY
clone_size: medium-sized
d_call: NA
v_call: TRBV5-4

cdr3_aa: ASSRSGYTGELF
clone_size: NA
d_call: NA
v_call: TRBV7-2

cdr3_aa: ASSLYRGRRNTEAF
clone_size: NA
d_call: TRBD1
v_call: TRBV28

cdr3_aa: SVEANYGYT
clone_size: NA
d_call: NA
v_call: TRBV29-1

cdr3_aa: ASSTQGDGYT
clone_size: once
d_call: TRBD1
v_call: TRBV5-1

cdr3_aa: ASSLNGGIGEKLF
clone_size: NA
d_call: NA
v_call: TRBV7-6

cdr3_aa: ASSYSQGPSYNEQF
clone_size: NA
d_call: NA
v_call: TRBV6-6

cdr3_aa: ASRHTYEQY
clone_size: NA
d_call: NA
v_call: TRBV6-6

cdr3_aa: ASSSRGNTEAF
clone_size: NA
d_call: NA
v_call: TRBV11-3

cdr3_aa: ASSQVIASTDTQY
clone_size: NA
d_call: NA
v_call: TRBV4-1

cdr3_aa: ASSQSLPPAGGPGTGELF
clone_size: NA
d_call: TRBD2
v_call: TRBV4-2

cdr3_aa: ASSQHRIPNYGYT
clone_size: once
d_call: NA
v_call: TRBV14

cdr3_aa: ASSFQSSGNTIY
clone_size: NA
d_call: NA
v_call: TRBV5-6

cdr3_aa: ASSLEQLTDTQY
clone_size: NA
d_call: NA
v_call: TRBV5-1

cdr3_aa: ASSEGQGNTGELF
clone_size: NA
d_call: NA
v_call: TRBV25-1

cdr3_aa: ASSPGRGRNTEAF
clone_size: NA
d_call: TRBD1
v_call: TRBV18

cdr3_aa: ASSLRRTSGRADTQY
clone_size: NA
d_call: TRBD2
v_call: TRBV7-2

cdr3_aa: ASSRTGEYSPLH
clone_size: NA
d_call: TRBD1
v_call: TRBV9

cdr3_aa: ASSLARGPAGYT
clone_size: NA
d_call: NA
v_call: TRBV11-2

cdr3_aa: ASRGGLEYNEQF
clone_size: NA
d_call: TRBD2
v_call: TRBV11-2

cdr3_aa: ASSSRTGVNTEAF
clone_size: NA
d_call: TRBD1
v_call: TRBV11-1

cdr3_aa: ASSPLDRGDTGELF
clone_size: NA
d_call: TRBD1
v_call: TRBV7-6

cdr3_aa: ASTERQGHEQY
clone_size: NA
d_call: TRBD1
v_call: TRBV6-1

cdr3_aa: ASSSGTGMNTEAF
clone_size: NA
d_call: TRBD1
v_call: TRBV11-3